This T cell receptor (beta chain) appears in the sequencing data of a study of blood T cell repertoires in COVID-19. Study details: Sites across the United States, Italy and Spain contributed samples from acute and convalescent COVID-19. Sample material is recorded as cDNA or gDNA derived from T cells, B-cell-depleted T cells, or PBMCs.

Trimming pared 6 bases from V and 9 bases from J, leaving 15 bases between. The CDR3 sequence is 14 residues long. CDR1 and CDR2 from the germline V gene are MNHEY and SVGAGI. Under the authors' procedure: The assay estimated nucleated cells by amplifying reference gene primers. Clones were sequenced by immunoSEQ multiplex PCR, and TCRdb holds only the in-frame ones, with some missing. The V and J calls and the clone size are those of that table, but D and trimming were determined from the DNA. The sample contains some 260,000 clones, approximately 88% of which appear only once. This clone was seen a few times.

The source material was peripheral blood. The V gene is TRBV6-5, the J gene TRBJ1-6; TRBD1 might be the D (5 bases). The TCR originated in a human donor in a cohort sampled during active COVID-19. The CDR3 is CASRDRTAGSPLHF. In nucleotides, the CDR3 is TGTGCCAGCAGAGACAGAACCGCTGGTTCACCCCTCCACTTT.